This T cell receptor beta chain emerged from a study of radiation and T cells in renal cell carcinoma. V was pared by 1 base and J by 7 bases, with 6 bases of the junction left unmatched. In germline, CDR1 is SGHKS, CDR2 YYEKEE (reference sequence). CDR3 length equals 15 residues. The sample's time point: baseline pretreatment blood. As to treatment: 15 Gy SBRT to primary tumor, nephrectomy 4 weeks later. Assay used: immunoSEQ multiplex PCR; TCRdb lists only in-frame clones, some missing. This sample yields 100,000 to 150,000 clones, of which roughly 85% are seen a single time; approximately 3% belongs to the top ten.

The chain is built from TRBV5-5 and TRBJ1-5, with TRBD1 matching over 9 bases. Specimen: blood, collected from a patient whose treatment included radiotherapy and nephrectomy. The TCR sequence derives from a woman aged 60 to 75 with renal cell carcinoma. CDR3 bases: TGTGCCAGCAGCTTGTCCCCGACAGGGGGACAGCCCCAGCATTTT. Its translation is CASSLSPTGGQPQHF.